This T cell receptor (beta chain) was captured by sequencing in a study of early T cells in non-severe SARS-CoV-2 infection. Overall study: The sequenced material was bulk RNA from unsorted whole blood, and its chains were unpaired.

Germline V gives CDR1 SGHRS, CDR2 YFSETQ. V lost 2 bases, J lost 4 bases, and 3 bases lay in between. This CDR3 spans 11 amino acids. Unique molecular identifiers (one per individual cDNA molecule) were attached. TCRdb called the 5' RACE reads again in MiXCR, with one record for every CDR3 protein. In the table there are more than 20,000 distinct CDR3 sequences, 5% to 6% of which are singletons. This clonotype has a handful of counts. Its antigen remains unknown. Study outcomes and limitations: Matches to VDJdb favored anti-spike CD8 responses and missed private and CD4 specificities.

This chain connects TRBV5-1 to TRBJ2-5; no definite D call. The sample consisted of whole blood, taken at baseline. The source of this sequence is an adult who was a healthcare worker with PCR-confirmed SARS-CoV-2 infection or an uninfected control (not recorded which). CDR3 sequence: CASSFRETQYF. CDR3 nucleotide sequence: TGCGCCAGCAGCTTTCGAGAGACCCAGTACTTC. The full variable domain, in which reference TRBV5-1 and TRBJ2-5 provide the parts outside the CDR3, is KAGVTQTPRYLIKTRGQQVTLSCSPISGHRSVSWYQQTPGQGLQFLFEYFSETQRNKGNFPGRFSGRQFSNSRSEMNVSTLELGDSALYLCASSFRETQYFGPGTRLLVL.